The 8 T cell receptor beta chains given below trace back to one sample, sequenced in a study of T cells expressing NK-cell markers. TCRdb re-called the 5' RACE reads and catalogs CDR3 proteins one per entry, DNA excluded. The sample holds approximately 380,000 distinct CDR3 sequences. Sequenced sample: blood T cells: a sorted CD56 or NKG2C T cell subset, CD4+ or CD8+ T cells, or bulk PBMC T cells (not recorded which). The receptors derive from a man aged 18-70 years in good health.

The V call is TRBV11-2, the J call TRBJ2-3. Germline CDR1 reads SGHAT; CDR2 reads FQNNGV. The CDR3 loop spans 18 amino acids. The CDR3 region is CASSRLFVVLKSTDTQYF.

V gene TRBV10-3 combines with J gene TRBJ2-6; TCRdb designates TRBD1, a call that cannot be tested without DNA. The CDR3 covers 14 residues. The germline gives CDR1 ENHRY, CDR2 SYGVKD. The CDR3 sequence: CAIGLGTGANVLTF.

The chain couples TRBV27 to TRBJ1-4; TCRdb selects TRBD1, and the lack of DNA leaves this call unchecked. CDR1 and CDR2 from the germline V gene are MNHEY and SMNVEV (reference sequence). The CDR3 spans 16 residues. The CDR3: CASSSRTGRRGEKLFF.

The chain couples TRBV6-1 to TRBJ2-3; absent DNA, TCRdb's TRBD2 call cannot be checked. The CDR3 covers 14 residues. Germline values: CDR1 MNHNS, CDR2 SASEGT. The chain's CDR3 is CASKRTSSSDTQYF.

The chain is built from TRBV12-3 or TRBV12-4 and TRBJ2-3; the TCRdb call, TRBD2, lacks DNA for checking. The CDR3 runs to 16 residues. The CDR3 spells CASSFSNGGAKDTQYF.

The chain joins TRBV5-1 to TRBJ2-5; checking the TCRdb D call of TRBD1 is not possible without DNA. Germline-derived CDR1 and CDR2 are SGHRS and YFSETQ. The CDR3 has 17 residues. The CDR3 sequence is CASSLVVGQGDQGTQYF. The variable domain in full, with the rest retrieved from reference TRBV5-1 and TRBJ2-5, is KAGVTQTPRYLIKTRGQQVTLSCSPISGHRSVSWYQQTPGQGLQFLFEYFSETQRNKGNFPGRFSGRQFSNSRSEMNVSTLELGDSALYLCASSLVVGQGDQGTQYFGPGTRLLVL.

The chain combines TRBV5-1 with TRBJ1-1. CDR3 length: 16 amino acids. Germline CDR1 is SGHRS and CDR2 is YFSETQ. The chain's CDR3 is CASYPGARFGTTEAFF.

CDR3 in amino acids: CASSLRGGPNTGELFF. This chain links TRBV11-2 with TRBJ2-2. The CDR3 has 16 amino acids. Germline V lookup: CDR1 SGHAT, CDR2 FQNNGV.